This T cell receptor (beta chain) is from a study of cytomegalovirus exposure and HLA in healthy donors. In regard to this clone: Its target is not known. A read error may account for a junction end that differs from germline.

Donors in the study were healthy people who gave bone marrow. The PCR employed 60 Vbeta primers together with 13 Jbeta primers. Sequencing used immunoSEQ multiplex PCR; TCRdb keeps in-frame clones, though not all of them. The sample records about 170,000 clones, over 60% being singletons. Germline loops: CDR1 SGHTA, CDR2 FQGTGA. The CDR3 consists of 15 residues. The study's findings and limits: After further analysis at a later stage, roughly 16,000 TCR beta sequences were associated with HLA alleles at 0.05 false discovery rate. It was shown in a later analysis that HLA-associated TCR beta chains were more clonally expanded than other, equally common chains.

The V and J genes are TRBV7-3 and TRBJ2-5; 10 bases fit TRBD2. Sequenced sample: PBMCs. The clonotype was recovered from a man in his forties in good health and CMV-seropositive. The CDR3, as DNA: TGTGCCAGCAGCCTAACAGCGGGAGGGCAAGAGACCCAGTACTTC. Translating gives CASSLTAGGQETQYF.